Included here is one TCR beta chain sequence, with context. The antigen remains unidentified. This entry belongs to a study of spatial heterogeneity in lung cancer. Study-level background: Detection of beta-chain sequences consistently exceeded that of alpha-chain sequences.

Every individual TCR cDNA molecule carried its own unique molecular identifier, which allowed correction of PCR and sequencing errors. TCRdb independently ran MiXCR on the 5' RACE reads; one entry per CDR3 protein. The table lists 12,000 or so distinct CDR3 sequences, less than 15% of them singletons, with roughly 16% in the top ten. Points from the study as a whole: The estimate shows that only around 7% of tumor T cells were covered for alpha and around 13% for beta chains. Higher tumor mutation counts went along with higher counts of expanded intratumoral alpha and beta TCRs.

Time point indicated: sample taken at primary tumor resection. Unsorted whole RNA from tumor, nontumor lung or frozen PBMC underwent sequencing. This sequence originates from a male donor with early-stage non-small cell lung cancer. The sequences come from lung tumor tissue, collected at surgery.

The CDR3 loop is CASSLSPRAIRNTEAFF. CDR3 nucleotides: TGTGCCAGCAGCTTGTCCCCCAGGGCAATCCGGAACACTGAAGCTTTCTTT. This chain joins TRBV11-1 and TRBJ1-1; D possibly corresponds to TRBD1 (5 bases). The CDR3 sequence is 17 residues long. Trimming removed 3 bases from V and 1 base from J, with 18 bases in between. Germline loops: CDR1 SGHAT, CDR2 FQDESV (reference sequence).